Listed here are 31 T cell receptor beta chains from one sample, sequenced in a study of cytomegalovirus exposure and HLA in healthy donors. Researchers ran the PCR with 60 Vbeta and 13 Jbeta primers. TCRdb's copy holds only in-frame clones and misses some; the assay was immunoSEQ multiplex PCR. The data show around 120,000 clones, around three quarters seen once. Specimen: PBMCs. These receptors were taken from a woman aged 35 to 49 in good health and CMV-seropositive.

The chain joins TRBV2 to TRBJ1-4; maybe TRBD1 (6 bases). Germline loops: CDR1 SNHLY, CDR2 FYNNEI. CDR3 length: 15 residues. Trimming removed 5 bases from V and 2 bases from J, with 12 bases in between. The CDR3 nucleotides are TGTGCCAGCAGTTCTCAGGGGTTCACTAATGAAAAACTGTTTTTT. It yields the protein CASSSQGFTNEKLFF.

V gene TRBV25-1 combines with J gene TRBJ2-3; D remains unclear. The CDR3 consists of 14 residues. The germline V gene encodes CDR1 MGHDK and CDR2 SYGVNS. V lost 0 bases and J 1 base, leaving 5 bases between the germline ends. CDR3 sequence: CASSEYQGTDTQYF. CDR3 sequence (DNA): TGTGCCAGCAGTGAATATCAGGGCACAGATACGCAGTATTTT.

V is TRBV7-8 and J is TRBJ2-5; TRBD2 matches at 13 bases. Trimming removed 5 bases from V and 5 bases from J; junction bases left unmatched: 8. The CDR3 has 16 residues. Germline V gene lookup returns CDR1 SGHVS and CDR2 FQNEAQ. CDR3 region: CASSPTSGGSLETQYF. The CDR3 nucleotides read TGTGCCAGCAGCCCGACTAGCGGGGGGTCGCTTGAGACCCAGTACTTC.

The chain employs TRBV2 and TRBJ1-1; a weak D match, TRBD1 (6 bases). CDR3 length: 17 residues. Trimming left V 6 bases short and J 1 base short, with 21 bases between. Germline V CDR1 and CDR2: SNHLY, FYNNEI. CDR3 in amino acids: CASSPVGVGRGNTEAFF. The CDR3 DNA is TGTGCCAGCAGCCCCGTCGGTGTGGGCAGGGGGAACACTGAAGCTTTCTTT. Full variable domain (rest looked up from reference TRBV2 and TRBJ1-1): EPEVTQTPSHQVTQMGQEVILRCVPISNHLYFYWYRQILGQKVEFLVSFYNNEISEKSEIFDDQFSVERPDGSNFTLKIRSTKLEDSAMYFCASSPVGVGRGNTEAFFGQGTRLTVV.

The chain couples TRBV7-9 to TRBJ2-1; possible D gene TRBD2, 6 bases. The CDR3 totals 16 residues. Trimming cost V 6 bases and J 3 bases, with 18 bases left between them. From germline, CDR1 is SEHNR and CDR2 FQNEAQ (reference sequence). CDR3 DNA sequence: TGTGCCAGCAGGCCTCCGGGACTGAGACTCTACAATGAGCAGTTCTTC. Its translation: CASRPPGLRLYNEQFF.

The chain couples TRBV6-5 to TRBJ2-7; 9 bases are shared with TRBD2. CDR3 length: 16 residues. Germline loops: CDR1 MNHEY, CDR2 SVGAGI. J gave up 4 bases and V 0 bases, and 7 bases lay outside the gene matches. CDR3: CASSYSRNSGRYEQYF. CDR3 coding DNA: TGTGCCAGCAGTTACTCGAGAAATAGCGGGAGATACGAGCAGTACTTC.

In its sample, this clone was seen once. V is TRBV7-9 and J is TRBJ2-7; 8 bases are shared with TRBD2. This CDR3 region has 15 residues. Germline CDR1 and CDR2: SEHNR and FQNEAQ (reference sequence). Trimming took 5 bases from V and 3 from J; bases not matched to a gene: 9. The CDR3 region is CASSRLGGGSYEQYF. In DNA form, the CDR3 reads TGTGCCAGCAGCCGACTTGGCGGGGGGAGCTACGAGCAGTACTTC.

The rearrangement links TRBV7-2 to TRBJ2-2; no definite D call. Between the trimmed V and J ends, which lost 5 bases and 4 bases, there was a span of 14 bases. Germline-derived CDR1 and CDR2 are SGHTA and FQGNSA. This CDR3 contains 15 residues. CDR3 sequence: CASSPVIQSTGELFF. The CDR3 nucleotides read TGTGCCAGCAGCCCAGTCATTCAGTCCACCGGGGAGCTGTTTTTT.

This chain joins TRBV27 and TRBJ1-5; D ambiguous. The length of the CDR3 is 15 residues. Germline CDR1 is MNHEY and CDR2 is SMNVEV (reference sequence). V shed 6 bases and J shed 0 bases, with 12 bases lying between them. The CDR3 protein is CASRNMRYSNQPQHF. In DNA, the CDR3 is TGTGCCAGCAGGAATATGAGATATAGCAATCAGCCCCAGCATTTT.

This clone was observed a handful of times. The chain combines TRBV4-3 with TRBJ1-6; no definite D call. The CDR3 contains 15 residues. Trimming cost V 0 bases and J 10 bases, with 13 bases left between them. Germline CDR1 LGHNA, CDR2 YSLEER. CDR3 sequence (DNA): TGCGCCAGCAGCCAAGAGAGCGCGGTACCCTCACCCCTCCACTTT. It codes for CASSQESAVPSPLHF.

The V gene is TRBV4-2, the J gene TRBJ2-7, with 9 bases fitting TRBD2. V lost 1 base and J lost 6; bases outside the gene matches: 13. This CDR3 has 17 amino acids. Germline-derived CDR1 and CDR2 are LGHNA and YNFKEQ. CDR3 bases: TGTGCCAGCAGCCAAGTAAGCGGGAGGAGGTATGGGCTCGAGCAGTACTTC. Translating gives CASSQVSGRRYGLEQYF.

This clone came up once. CDR3 loop: CATSRDREVVHEQYF. The DNA for the CDR3 is TGTGCCACCAGCAGAGACCGGGAGGTTGTCCACGAGCAGTACTTC. This chain uses TRBV15 with TRBJ2-7, with 7 bases lining up with TRBD2. Looked up from germline, CDR1 is LNHNV and CDR2 is YYDKDF (reference sequence). The CDR3 covers 15 residues. V was pared by 0 bases and J by 5 bases, with 7 bases of the junction left unmatched.

The V call is TRBV7-9, the J call TRBJ1-4; 8 bases align to TRBD1. The CDR3 is 15 amino acids. Trimming took 4 bases from V and 8 from J; bases not matched to a gene: 9. Looked up from germline, CDR1 is SEHNR and CDR2 is FQNEAQ (reference sequence). Here the CDR3 DNA reads TGTGCCAGCAGCTCCCGGACAGGGCGCGGGGAAAAACTGTTTTTT. Amino acid sequence: CASSSRTGRGEKLFF.

The chain is built from TRBV6-5 and TRBJ1-5, with no clear D. Germline lookup yields CDR1 MNHEY and CDR2 SVGAGI. Trimming removed 4 bases from V and 3 bases from J, with 10 bases in between. CDR3 length: 14 residues. The CDR3, as DNA: TGTGCCAGCAGTTCCCATGGCCCCAATCAGCCCCAGCATTTT. It specifies CASSSHGPNQPQHF.

A word on this clone: The junction does not match germline at one end; this may be a read error. The chain is built from TRBV7-7 and TRBJ2-5; no reliable D call. The CDR3 is 13 residues long. From germline, CDR1 is SSHAT and CDR2 FNYEAQ (reference sequence). The CDR3 loop is CASSLTTWQTQYF. CDR3 DNA sequence: TGTGCTAGCAGCTTAACCACCTGGCAGACCCAGTACTTC.

The chain is built from TRBV5-1 and TRBJ1-4; D is unclear. The CDR3 is made up of 15 amino acids. V was shortened by 0 bases and J by 8 bases, with 14 bases between the two germline ends. The V gene's germline CDR1 is SGHRS and CDR2 YFSETQ. CDR3 bases: TGCGCCAGCAGCTTGGGGCGAGGGCATCGGGAAAAACTGTTTTTT. Encoded protein: CASSLGRGHREKLFF.

The V and J genes are TRBV27 and TRBJ1-2; D may be TRBD1 (5 bases). The V end lost 0 bases, the J end lost 4 bases, and 12 bases lay between the germline ends. CDR3 length: 15 residues. In germline, CDR1 is MNHEY, CDR2 SMNVEV (reference sequence). CDR3: CASSLSAGRVYGYTF. The DNA of the CDR3 is TGTGCCAGCAGTTTATCGGCAGGCAGGGTCTATGGCTACACCTTC.

This clone turned up a few times. The chain employs TRBV5-1 and TRBJ2-3; maybe TRBD2 (6 bases). V lost 3 bases and J lost 2, with 13 bases in between. Germline V lookup: CDR1 SGHRS, CDR2 YFSETQ. CDR3 length equals 15 residues. CDR3 sequence (DNA): TGCGCCAGCAGCTATGTTACGGGAGACACAGATACGCAGTATTTT. Its protein product is CASSYVTGDTDTQYF.

The chain carries TRBV9 and TRBJ1-4; possibly TRBD1 for D (6 bases). V was cut by 4 bases and J by 8 bases, with 18 bases left in between. The CDR3 runs 15 residues. Germline V lookup: CDR1 SGDLS, CDR2 YYNGEE. The CDR3 reads CASSIRDTSAEKLFF. DNA for the CDR3: TGTGCCAGCAGCATCAGGGACACGTCCGCAGAAAAACTGTTTTTT.

The J gene is TRBJ2-5, the V gene TRBV30; weak D call: TRBD1 (6 bases). The CDR3 is 13 amino acids. V was trimmed by 1 base and J by 2 bases, leaving 8 bases between them. CDR1 and CDR2 from the germline V gene are GTSNPN and SVGIG (reference sequence). The CDR3, as DNA: TGTGCCTGGAGTGACGGGACACAAGAGACCCAGTACTTC. The encoded protein is CAWSDGTQETQYF.

This chain links TRBV2 with TRBJ2-1, with D tentatively TRBD2 (5 bases). Trimming took 6 bases from V and 3 from J, leaving 9 bases between them. Germline V gives CDR1 SNHLY, CDR2 FYNNEI. CDR3 size: 13 residues. The CDR3 region has the DNA TGTGCCAGCAGGGAGGAAAGCTACAATGAGCAGTTCTTC. Translated, it gives CASREESYNEQFF.

The genes are TRBV5-1 and TRBJ1-2; the D gene is possibly TRBD1 (5 bases). V lost 4 bases and J lost 8, with 18 bases in between. Germline CDR1 is SGHRS and CDR2 is YFSETQ. The CDR3 runs 14 residues. Here the CDR3 DNA reads TGCGCCAGCAGCGTGAGCAGGGAATCTGGAGGCTACACCTTC. This encodes CASSVSRESGGYTF.

This chain joins TRBV6-6 and TRBJ2-3; D gene uncertain. V shed 7 bases and J shed 5 bases, with 19 bases lying between them. The CDR3 is made up of 15 amino acids. In germline, CDR1 is MNHNY, CDR2 SVGAGI (reference sequence). In DNA form, the CDR3 reads TGTGCCAGCACTCTTCACCAGGCGATGGGAGATACGCAGTATTTT. It translates to CASTLHQAMGDTQYF.

The rearrangement joins TRBV5-1 to TRBJ2-7, with TRBD1 matching 11 bases. This CDR3 spans 14 amino acids. The V gene's germline CDR1 is SGHRS and CDR2 YFSETQ. The J segment lost 6 bases and the V segment lost 3 bases, leaving 5 bases of the junction unmatched. CDR3 sequence: CASSSTGTGGEQYF. The CDR3, as DNA: TGCGCCAGCAGCTCAACCGGGACAGGGGGCGAGCAGTACTTC.

V and J are TRBV5-8 and TRBJ2-7, with D perhaps matching TRBD1 (5 bases). The CDR3 length is 16 residues. The V gene's germline CDR1 is SGHTS and CDR2 YDEGEE. Trimming took 3 bases from V and 1 from J, leaving 17 bases between them. CDR3 region: CASSYRTLKGSYEQYF. The CDR3 nucleotides are TGTGCCAGCAGCTACAGGACACTAAAAGGGTCCTACGAGCAGTACTTC.

The chain is built from TRBV7-9 and TRBJ2-5; a weak D match, TRBD1 (6 bases). The CDR3 runs 14 residues. Per the germline V gene, CDR1 is SEHNR and CDR2 is FQNEAQ (reference sequence). V shed 5 bases and J shed 5 bases, with 15 bases lying between them. CDR3 bases: TGTGCCAGCAGCCTAGGGGGAGCTCGGGAGACCCAGTACTTC. It yields the protein CASSLGGARETQYF.

Concerning this clone: Distinct nucleotide sequences in the sample also encode this CDR3. The chain joins TRBV6-5 to TRBJ1-6, with 8 bases matching TRBD1. The trim removed 5 bases at V and 13 bases at J, leaving 10 bases unmatched. Per germline, CDR1 MNHEY and CDR2 SVGAGI. The CDR3 loop spans 14 amino acids. CDR3 nucleotides: TGTGCCAGCAGTACCAGACAGGGGAATGCCCCCCTCCACTTT. Its protein is CASSTRQGNAPLHF.

The chain combines TRBV7-3 with TRBJ2-3; D unclear. The V gene's germline CDR1 is SGHTA and CDR2 FQGTGA. V was trimmed by 2 bases and J by 4 bases, leaving 7 bases between them. The CDR3 is 13 amino acids. CDR3 loop: CASSLGAPDTQYF. CDR3 coding DNA: TGTGCCAGCAGCTTAGGAGCCCCAGATACGCAGTATTTT.

This sequence joins TRBV5-1 and TRBJ2-2; possibly TRBD1 for D (6 bases). Deletions cut 0 bases from V and 10 bases from J, with 13 bases between. The CDR3 totals 14 residues. Germline V gene data show CDR1 as SGHRS and CDR2 as YFSETQ. DNA of the CDR3: TGCGCCAGCAGCTTGGCAGGGGAGACGGAGGAGCTGTTTTTT. It yields the protein CASSLAGETEELFF.

This chain links TRBV30 with TRBJ1-5; D possibly corresponds to TRBD1 (5 bases). The CDR3 length is 15 residues. Per the germline V gene, CDR1 is GTSNPN and CDR2 is SVGIG (reference sequence). Trimming removed 7 bases from V and 4 bases from J, with 20 bases in between. The CDR3 coding sequence is TGTGCCTTACAACGAGTCGGGCAGGGAAATCAGCCCCAGCATTTT. Translation: CALQRVGQGNQPQHF.

This chain links TRBV6-1 with TRBJ1-2; perhaps TRBD1 as D (5 bases). The CDR3 is 12 residues long. CDR1 is MNHNS and CDR2 is SASEGT in the germline V gene. The V end was cut by 7 bases, the J end by 0 bases, with 6 bases between. Here the CDR3 reads CASTGSNYGYTF. CDR3 in DNA: TGTGCCAGCACAGGGTCTAACTATGGCTACACCTTC.